This T cell receptor beta chain was obtained from a study of T-cell memory formation after mild COVID-19. This clonotype was observed many times. One entry per CDR3 protein results from TCRdb running MiXCR on the 5' RACE reads. Of 250,000 to 300,000 distinct CDR3 sequences listed, 15% to 20% are singletons. Trimming shortened V by 4 bases and J by 0 bases, and 9 bases separated the two germline ends. The CDR3 sequence is 15 residues long. Per the germline V gene, CDR1 is SGHTA and CDR2 is FQGTGA. Sequenced: PBMCs or a T cell subset sorted from them (not recorded which). The receptor comes from a man between 18 and 29 years old who had mild COVID-19 (a few samples of this study predate the infection). Cell type and time point are not known. J is TRBJ2-2 and V is TRBV7-3, with unresolved D. CDR3 loop: CASSSTPSNTGELFF. The CDR3 DNA reads as TGTGCCAGCAGCTCGACTCCTTCGAACACCGGGGAGCTGTTTTTT.